These 22 T cell receptor beta chains originate from one sample sequenced in a study of cytomegalovirus exposure and HLA in healthy donors. Vbeta (60) and Jbeta (13) primers were used in the PCR. This table comes from immunoSEQ multiplex PCR, and its TCRdb copy is limited to in-frame clones, with some not included. Of around 150,000 clones listed, less than 85% are singletons. Sequencing used PBMCs. Receptor source: a man in his forties or fifties in good health and CMV-seropositive.

The J gene is TRBJ2-1, the V gene TRBV2, with TRBD2 as a possible D gene (7 bases). This CDR3 has 13 residues. The ends were cut back, 2 bases at V and 8 bases at J, with 10 bases in the middle. The germline V gene has CDR1 SNHLY and CDR2 FYNNEI. The CDR3 is CASSERGGDEQFF. The DNA for the CDR3 is TGTGCCAGCAGTGAACGCGGGGGCGATGAGCAGTTCTTC.

This clone has just one count. The chain has TRBV5-1 and TRBJ1-1; D uncertain. Germline V gene data show CDR1 as SGHRS and CDR2 as YFSETQ. V gave up 5 bases and J gave up 5 bases, with 19 bases separating them. The CDR3 has 15 residues. The CDR3 is CASRPAGYRRTEAFF. CDR3 coding DNA: TGCGCCAGCAGACCTGCGGGTTATCGGAGAACTGAAGCTTTCTTT.

The V gene is TRBV9, the J gene TRBJ2-5, with a possible D match to TRBD2 (5 bases). The V gene lost 5 bases and the J gene lost 4 bases, with 18 bases spanning the gap. The CDR3 extends over 15 amino acids. Germline lookup yields CDR1 SGDLS and CDR2 YYNGEE. CDR3 residues: CASSARALGVETQYF. The CDR3 DNA sequence: TGTGCCAGCAGTGCTCGGGCCTTGGGAGTAGAGACCCAGTACTTC.

CDR3 in amino acids: CASSLLTAGNTIYF. Written as DNA, the CDR3 is TGTGCCAGCAGCTTGCTAACAGCTGGAAACACCATATATTTT. The chain employs TRBV5-5 and TRBJ1-3; D gene ambiguous. The V gene's germline CDR1 is SGHKS and CDR2 YYEKEE (reference sequence). Trimming removed 1 base from V and 2 bases from J, with 7 bases in between. The CDR3 is 14 amino acids.

CDR3 DNA sequence: TGCGCCAGCAGTGGCCCCGGGACAAGATACGAGCAGTACTTC. Its protein product is CASSGPGTRYEQYF. The V call is TRBV5-1, the J call TRBJ2-7, with D maybe TRBD1 (6 bases). CDR1 SGHRS and CDR2 YFSETQ come from the germline V gene. CDR3 length equals 14 residues. Trimming took off 5 bases at V and 4 bases at J, with 16 bases between the two ends.

This clone showed up just once. The CDR3 DNA reads TGCGCCAGCAGCTTGGCAGCGTTGAACACTGAAGCTTTCTTT. Translating it yields CASSLAALNTEAFF. The chain carries TRBV5-1 and TRBJ1-1; D not certain. This CDR3 contains 14 residues. Trimming took 0 bases from V and 0 from J, leaving 6 bases between them. Looked up from germline, CDR1 is SGHRS and CDR2 is YFSETQ.

This clone was seen a few times. The V gene is TRBV5-1, the J gene TRBJ2-1, with TRBD2 identical over 11 bases. CDR1 is SGHRS and CDR2 is YFSETQ in the germline V gene. V shed 1 base and J 8 bases; nucleotides not matched to a gene: 8. The CDR3 loop spans 16 amino acids. CDR3 DNA: TGCGCCAGCAGCTTGTCTACTAGCGGGAGTGTCTATGAGCAGTTCTTC. Its protein is CASSLSTSGSVYEQFF.

The chain has TRBV14 and TRBJ1-1; possibly TRBD1 for D (5 bases). Trimming shortened V by 0 bases and J by 7 bases, and 9 bases separated the two germline ends. The CDR3 is made up of 13 amino acids. Germline CDR1 is SGHDN and CDR2 is FVKESK. The DNA of the CDR3 is TGTGCCAGCAGCCAAGAGTTGGGGGGTGAAGCTTTCTTT. Translation gives CASSQELGGEAFF. The full variable domain, completed using reference TRBV14 and TRBJ1-1, is EAGVTQFPSHSVIEKGQTVTLRCDPISGHDNLYWYRRVMGKEIKFLLHFVKESKQDESGMPNNRFLAERTGGTYSTLKVQPAELEDSGVYFCASSQELGGEAFFGQGTRLTVV.

V is TRBV25-1 and J is TRBJ1-4; 7 positions agree with TRBD1. This CDR3 comprises 15 residues. V lost 3 bases and J lost 5; bases outside the gene matches: 6. Germline V gene data show CDR1 as MGHDK and CDR2 as SYGVNS. The CDR3 DNA follows: TGTGCCAGCAGTGAGACCGGGACAGTGAATGAAAAACTGTTTTTT. Translating gives CASSETGTVNEKLFF.

This sequence joins TRBV28 and TRBJ2-1; a weak D match, TRBD1 (5 bases). This CDR3 is built from 16 residues. V was pared by 4 bases and J by 2 bases, with 15 bases between. CDR1 and CDR2 from the germline V gene are MDHEN and SYDVKM. In DNA form, the CDR3 reads TGTGCCAGCAGTTCCCGACAGCCTAATACCTACAATGAGCAGTTCTTC. Its protein product is CASSSRQPNTYNEQFF.

J is TRBJ2-7 and V is TRBV6-5; 8 bases are a match to TRBD1. The germline V gene encodes CDR1 MNHEY and CDR2 SVGAGI. V dropped 6 bases and J dropped 2; count of bases not matched to a gene: 6. The CDR3 consists of 14 residues. CDR3: CASRRQGPAYEQYF. The CDR3 nucleotides read TGTGCCAGCAGAAGACAGGGGCCAGCCTACGAGCAGTACTTC.

V gene TRBV2 combines with J gene TRBJ2-2; 8 bases fit TRBD1. Germline V lookup: CDR1 SNHLY, CDR2 FYNNEI. The V and J ends lost 8 bases and 4 bases, in that order; junction bases with no gene match: 9. The CDR3 totals 15 residues. Here the CDR3 reads CASGGRTGPTGELFF. CDR3 DNA: TGTGCCAGCGGGGGCCGGACAGGGCCCACCGGGGAGCTGTTTTTT.

This chain joins TRBV15 and TRBJ1-4, with TRBD1 as a possible D gene (6 bases). This CDR3 is 13 amino acids long. The germline V gene encodes CDR1 LNHNV and CDR2 YYDKDF (reference sequence). V was cut by 3 bases and J by 11 bases, with 13 bases left in between. The chain's CDR3 is CATSSRGGGKLFF. The CDR3 DNA follows: TGTGCCACCAGCAGCAGAGGGGGAGGGAAACTGTTTTTT. The whole variable domain, filled in from reference TRBV15 and TRBJ1-4, reads DAMVIQNPRYQVTQFGKPVTLSCSQTLNHNVMYWYQQKSSQAPKLLFHYYDKDFNNEADTPDNFQSRRPNTSFCFLDIRSPGLGDTAMYLCATSSRGGGKLFFGSGTQLSVL.

This chain connects TRBV7-9 to TRBJ2-1; 10 positions agree with TRBD2. CDR3 length equals 14 residues. Trimming removed 5 bases from V and 6 bases from J; junction bases left unmatched: 4. The germline V gene has CDR1 SEHNR and CDR2 FQNEAQ (reference sequence). In nucleotides, the CDR3 is TGTGCCAGCAGCCTCAAGCGGGAGGGCAATGAGCAGTTCTTC. Translating gives CASSLKREGNEQFF.

The chain combines TRBV16 with TRBJ2-2; the D is unclear. Per the germline V gene, CDR1 is KGHSY and CDR2 is FQNENV. This CDR3 spans 12 amino acids. V was cut by 0 bases and J by 13 bases, with 9 bases left in between. CDR3 in amino acids: CASSQSGQWLFF. Here the CDR3 DNA reads TGTGCCAGCAGCCAATCGGGCCAGTGGCTGTTTTTT. Combining the CDR3 with reference TRBV16 and TRBJ2-2 gives the whole variable domain GEEVAQTPKHLVRGEGQKAKLYCAPIKGHSYVFWYQQVLKNEFKFLISFQNENVFDETGMPKERFSAKCLPNSPCSLEIQATKLEDSAVYFCASSQSGQWLFFGEGSRLTVL.

The rearrangement joins TRBV11-1 to TRBJ1-4; TRBD1 aligns across 7 bases. The germline V gene encodes CDR1 SGHAT and CDR2 FQDESV (reference sequence). This CDR3 region has 14 residues. V gave up 6 bases and J gave up 5 bases; unmatched junction bases: 6. CDR3 in amino acids: CASSGTAANEKLFF. CDR3 nucleotide sequence: TGTGCCAGCAGTGGGACAGCAGCAAATGAAAAACTGTTTTTT.

This chain links TRBV30 with TRBJ1-2, with TRBD1 as a possible D gene (6 bases). Trimming removed 4 bases at V and 2 bases at J, with 11 bases between. The CDR3 consists of 13 residues. Germline CDR1 and CDR2: GTSNPN and SVGIG (reference sequence). CDR3 DNA sequence: TGTGCCTGGACCTACAGGGAGAACTATGGCTACACCTTC. The encoded protein is CAWTYRENYGYTF. Using reference TRBV30 and TRBJ1-2 for the parts outside the CDR3, the full variable domain is SQTIHQWPATLVQPVGSPLSLECTVEGTSNPNLYWYRQAAGRGLQLLFYSVGIGQISSEVPQNLSASRPQDRQFILSSKKLLLSDSGFYLCAWTYRENYGYTFGSGTRLTVV.

The chain has TRBV15 and TRBJ2-1, with 9 bases aligning to TRBD1. The CDR3 is made up of 16 amino acids. Germline V CDR1 and CDR2: LNHNV, YYDKDF (reference sequence). V dropped 0 bases and J dropped 4; count of bases not matched to a gene: 4. This CDR3 reads CATSRETGTGYNEQFF. CDR3 DNA sequence: TGTGCCACCAGCAGAGAAACCGGGACAGGGTACAATGAGCAGTTCTTC.

This clone was detected a few times. The chain links TRBV25-1 to TRBJ2-3; the D gene is possibly TRBD1 (6 bases). V was shortened by 3 bases and J by 3 bases, with 13 bases between the two germline ends. Germline loops: CDR1 MGHDK, CDR2 SYGVNS. CDR3 length: 15 amino acids. The CDR3 protein is CASSDLQGVTDTQYF. The CDR3 DNA follows: TGTGCCAGCAGTGACCTACAGGGAGTAACAGATACGCAGTATTTT.

The V call is TRBV5-4, the J call TRBJ1-2; the match to TRBD1 covers 9 bases. CDR3 length equals 15 residues. The germline V gene encodes CDR1 SGHNT and CDR2 YYREEE (reference sequence). V shed 4 bases and J 4 bases; nucleotides not matched to a gene: 8. The CDR3 bases are TGTGCCAGCAGCCGGACAGGGGAGGGAATCTATGGCTACACCTTC. Its protein is CASSRTGEGIYGYTF.

The rearrangement links TRBV4-2 to TRBJ2-7; possible D gene TRBD1, 6 bases. CDR1 is LGHNA, CDR2 YNFKEQ, per germline. V shed 3 bases and J shed 3 bases, with 15 bases lying between them. The CDR3 loop spans 15 amino acids. The CDR3 here is CASSHEFPTGYEQYF. The CDR3 nucleotides are TGTGCCAGCAGCCATGAGTTCCCGACAGGCTACGAGCAGTACTTC.

Only a few counts were recorded for this clone. The J gene is TRBJ2-5, the V gene TRBV27, with a tentative D call TRBD1 (5 bases). The tail of the sequence fits TRBJ2-7 better, so the J call may be wrong. Germline V gene sequence: CDR1 MNHEY, CDR2 SMNVEV (reference sequence). The CDR3 extends over 15 amino acids. The CDR3 nucleotides read TGTGCCACAAAAAAAATGGGGCTAGATGGTGGCGAGCAGTACTTC. Translation: CATKKMGLDGGEQYF.